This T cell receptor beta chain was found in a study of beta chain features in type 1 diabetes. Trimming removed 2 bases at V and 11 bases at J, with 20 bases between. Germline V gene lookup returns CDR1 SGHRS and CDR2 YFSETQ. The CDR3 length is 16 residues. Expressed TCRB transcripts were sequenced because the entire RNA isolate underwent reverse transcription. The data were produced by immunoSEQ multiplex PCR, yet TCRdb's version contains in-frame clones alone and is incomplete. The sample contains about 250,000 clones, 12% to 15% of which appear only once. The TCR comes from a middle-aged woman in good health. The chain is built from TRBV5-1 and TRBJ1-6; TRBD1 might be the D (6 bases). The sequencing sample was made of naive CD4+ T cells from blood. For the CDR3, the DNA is TGCGCCAGCAGCTTTGACAGGCCGGTTGGGTCGGCACCCCTCCACTTT. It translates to CASSFDRPVGSAPLHF.